These 3 T cell receptor beta chains share one sample of origin, sequenced in a study of T-cell memory formation after mild COVID-19. TCRdb recomputed calls from the 5' RACE reads with MiXCR, one row per CDR3 protein. The table records about 470,000 distinct CDR3 sequences, roughly 20% of them present only once. The sequenced sample was PBMCs or a T cell subset sorted from them (not recorded which). The receptors come from an adult woman who had mild COVID-19 (a few samples of this study predate the infection). Cell type and time point are not known.

This clonotype was counted many times. The chain carries TRBV5-1 and TRBJ2-7, with D unresolved. The CDR3 has 13 amino acids. V was cut by 0 bases and J by 3 bases, with 7 bases left in between. Germline V lookup: CDR1 SGHRS, CDR2 YFSETQ. Here the CDR3 DNA reads TGCGCCAGCAGCTTGGTTGGGAACTACGAGCAGTACTTC. Translation gives CASSLVGNYEQYF.

V gene TRBV30 combines with J gene TRBJ1-2; 8 positions agree with TRBD1. J gave up 7 bases and V 3 bases, and 7 bases lay outside the gene matches. Germline CDR1 is GTSNPN and CDR2 is SVGIG (reference sequence). This CDR3 region has 13 residues. The CDR3, as DNA: TGTGCCTGGAGCATTCGACAGGGGTCTGGCTACACCTTC. As protein: CAWSIRQGSGYTF.

This clonotype was counted between two and nine times. The chain uses TRBV6-5 and TRBJ2-2, with 7 nucleotides matching TRBD1. The CDR3 consists of 15 residues. Germline V gene data show CDR1 as MNHEY and CDR2 as SVGAGI. Germline trimming cut 4 bases from V and 4 bases from J; bases unmatched to any gene: 6. Written as DNA, the CDR3 is TGTGCCAGCAGTTCTTTGACAGGGAGCACCGGGGAGCTGTTTTTT. This codes for CASSSLTGSTGELFF.